This T cell receptor (beta chain) is from a study of PD-L1 blockade in urothelial cancer. Looking at the study overall: Of prior chemotherapy regimens, patients had received between 0 and 3.

Trimming cost V 5 bases and J 2 bases; bases outside gene matches: 6. Per germline, CDR1 MDHEN and CDR2 SYDVKM. This CDR3 has 17 residues. Sequencing used immunoSEQ multiplex PCR; TCRdb keeps in-frame clones, though not all of them. The sample shows about 74,000 clones, around four fifths of them seen only once. The sequence was collected from a man between 65 and 80 years old with urothelial cancer. This rearrangement joins TRBV28 to TRBJ2-3; 14 positions agree with TRBD2. This material consisted of PBMCs, taken around atezolizumab (anti-PD-L1) treatment. This chain's CDR3 is CASSLRTSGRNTDTQYF. In DNA, the CDR3 is TGTGCCAGCAGTCTCCGGACTAGCGGGAGGAACACAGATACGCAGTATTTT.